This T cell receptor (beta chain) was sequenced in a study of regulatory T cells in long-lasting Graves disease. This clonotype was counted ten times or more. Its antigen is currently unknown. Construction of TCR beta libraries relied on iRepertoire HTBI primers and on Arm-PCR targeting CDR3 regions. MiXCR, run by TCRdb on the multiplex PCR reads, gives a single entry per CDR3 protein. The table lists fewer than 400,000 distinct CDR3 sequences, about 19% of them singletons. Indicated time point: persistent/refractory GD, antithyroid drugs over 5 years with positive TRAb. Following extraction of RNA from PBMCs, that RNA was used to make the TCR library. Notes on the study in general: New patients shared about a thousand public clonotypes, fewer than the approximately 2,700 shared by persistent patients.

This CDR3 spans 16 amino acids. The junction had 10 bases not matched to a gene; V was cut back by 6 bases and J by 5 bases. This chain uses TRBV12-3 or TRBV12-4 with TRBJ2-5; the match to TRBD2 covers 12 bases. The TCR was taken from a female donor with Graves disease. The sequences come from peripheral blood mononuclear cells (PBMCs), collected when the disease was refractory, from a patient treated with antithyroid drugs. This CDR3 reads CASRLRLAGERETQYF. CDR3 DNA: TGTGCCAGCAGACTCCGACTAGCGGGAGAACGTGAGACCCAGTACTTC.